What follows are 11 T cell receptor beta chains derived from one specimen sequenced in a study of blood T cell repertoires in COVID-19. TCRdb keeps only in-frame clones here, not all; method: immunoSEQ multiplex PCR. The sample has some 80,000 clones, 80% seen once. The sample taken for sequencing was peripheral blood. The receptors shown here come from a woman in her 40s with active or convalescent COVID-19.

This clone has only a few counts. The CDR3 spells CASSLMQGDTEAFF. CDR3 nucleotides: TGCGCCAGCAGCTTGATGCAGGGGGACACTGAAGCTTTCTTT. The J gene is TRBJ1-1, the V gene TRBV5-1; TRBD1 matches at 7 bases. Losses at the gene ends were 1 base for V and 3 bases for J; bases not matched to a gene: 3. This CDR3 comprises 14 residues. CDR1 is SGHRS and CDR2 is YFSETQ in the germline V gene.

J is TRBJ1-2 and V is TRBV9; 9 nucleotides match TRBD1. With V trimmed by 2 bases and J by 4 bases, 3 bases remained unmatched. Germline CDR1 is SGDLS and CDR2 is YYNGEE. The CDR3 runs to 14 residues. CDR3 DNA: TGTGCCAGCAGCGTGGGACAGGGACGCTATGGCTACACCTTC. It codes for CASSVGQGRYGYTF.

This chain links TRBV28 with TRBJ2-5; D may be TRBD1 (6 bases). The germline V gene encodes CDR1 MDHEN and CDR2 SYDVKM. The V and J ends lost 6 bases and 1 base respectively, with 12 bases between them. CDR3 length equals 14 residues. CDR3 nucleotides: TGTGCCAGCAGCCCACAGGGTTCCCAAGAGACCCAGTACTTC. Amino acid sequence: CASSPQGSQETQYF.

The rearrangement links TRBV7-2 to TRBJ2-5; D gene ambiguous. Between the trimmed V and J ends, which lost 1 base and 2 bases, there was a span of 11 bases. The CDR3 runs 15 residues. Germline CDR1 is SGHTA and CDR2 is FQGNSA. The CDR3 region has the DNA TGTGCCAGCAGCTTAGTTGTGACATCACAAGAGACCCAGTACTTC. Residues: CASSLVVTSQETQYF.

This rearrangement joins TRBV4-1 to TRBJ1-1; 8 nucleotides agree with TRBD1. Germline loops: CDR1 MGHRA, CDR2 YSYEKL. This CDR3 contains 16 residues. The ends lost 7 bases at V and 0 bases at J; junction bases unmatched: 10. For the CDR3, the DNA is TGCGCCAGCACCCGTGGACAGGGCGGCATGAACACTGAAGCTTTCTTT. Amino acids: CASTRGQGGMNTEAFF.

This clone was detected many times. The chain couples TRBV11-3 to TRBJ2-5; 9 bases line up with TRBD1. This CDR3 contains 16 residues. CDR1 SGHNT and CDR2 YENEEA come from the germline V gene. V lost 2 bases to trimming and J lost 2 bases; unmatched junction nucleotides: 6. The CDR3 DNA follows: TGTGCCAGCAGCTTAAGGGACAGGGCCATACAAGAGACCCAGTACTTC. Encoded protein: CASSLRDRAIQETQYF.

The V call is TRBV7-2, the J call TRBJ2-5; 12 bases agree with TRBD2. V lost 2 bases to trimming and J lost 5 bases; unmatched junction nucleotides: 9. Germline assignment: CDR1 SGHTA and CDR2 FQGNSA. The CDR3 has 17 residues. The CDR3 DNA follows: TGTGCCAGCAGCTTATGGTTGGGCGGACTAGCGGGGGAGACCCAGTACTTC. Amino acids: CASSLWLGGLAGETQYF.

This clone was picked up one time. The chain recombines TRBV4-3 with TRBJ2-1; 8 bases align to TRBD1. In germline, CDR1 is LGHNA, CDR2 YSLEER. J lost 6 bases, V lost 0 bases, and 10 bases had no gene match. The length of the CDR3 is 17 residues. CDR3 nucleotide sequence: TGCGCCAGCAGCCAAGATTGGGAGACAGGGGTAACCAATGAGCAGTTCTTC. It specifies CASSQDWETGVTNEQFF.

J is TRBJ2-1 and V is TRBV12-5; the match to TRBD2 covers 8 bases. The trim removed 1 base at V and 6 bases at J, leaving 5 bases unmatched. This CDR3 is built from 15 residues. The germline CDR1 and CDR2 sequences are LGHNT and FRNRAP. The CDR3 region has the DNA TGTGCTAGTGGTTTGGAAGGACTAGCTCTCAATGAGCAGTTCTTC. It is translated as CASGLEGLALNEQFF. Drawing the rest from reference TRBV12-5 and TRBJ2-1, the complete variable domain is DARVTQTPRHKVTEMGQEVTMRCQPILGHNTVFWYRQTMMQGLELLAYFRNRAPLDDSGMPKDRFSAEMPDATLATLKIQPSEPRDSAVYFCASGLEGLALNEQFFGPGTRLTVL.

The V and J genes are TRBV9 and TRBJ2-3; TRBD2 is a possible D gene (6 bases). Germline V gene data show CDR1 as SGDLS and CDR2 as YYNGEE. Trimming left V 1 base short and J 2 bases short, with 14 bases between. CDR3 size: 16 residues. Here the CDR3 DNA reads TGTGCCAGCAGCGTAAACTGGGAGGTTACCACAGATACGCAGTATTTT. Its protein product is CASSVNWEVTTDTQYF.

The DNA of the CDR3 is TGTGCCAGCTGGACAGATCTAACCAAAAACATTCAGTACTTC. Its translation: CASWTDLTKNIQYF. V gene TRBV2 combines with J gene TRBJ2-4; D perhaps matches TRBD1 (6 bases). Per the germline V gene, CDR1 is SNHLY and CDR2 is FYNNEI. The CDR3 is 14 residues long. V was cut by 8 bases and J by 2 bases, with 13 bases left in between.